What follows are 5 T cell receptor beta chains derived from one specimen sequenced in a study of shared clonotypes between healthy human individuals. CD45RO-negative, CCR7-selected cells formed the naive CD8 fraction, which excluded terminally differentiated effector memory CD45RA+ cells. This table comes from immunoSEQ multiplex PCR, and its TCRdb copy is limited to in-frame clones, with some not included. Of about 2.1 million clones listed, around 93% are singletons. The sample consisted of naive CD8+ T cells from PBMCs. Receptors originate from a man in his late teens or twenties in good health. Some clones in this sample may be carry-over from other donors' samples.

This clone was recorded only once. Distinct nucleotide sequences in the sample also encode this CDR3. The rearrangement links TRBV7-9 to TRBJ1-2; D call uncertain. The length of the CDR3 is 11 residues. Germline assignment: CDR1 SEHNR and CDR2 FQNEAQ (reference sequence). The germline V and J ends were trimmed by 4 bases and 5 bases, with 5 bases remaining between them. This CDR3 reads CASSSGYGYTF. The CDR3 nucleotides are TGTGCCAGCAGCTCGGGGTATGGCTACACCTTC.

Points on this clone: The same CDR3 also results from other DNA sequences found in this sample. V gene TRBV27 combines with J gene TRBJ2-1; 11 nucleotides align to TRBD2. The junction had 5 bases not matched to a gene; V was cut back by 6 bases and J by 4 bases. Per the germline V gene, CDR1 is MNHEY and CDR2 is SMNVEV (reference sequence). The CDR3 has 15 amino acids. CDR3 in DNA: TGTGCCAGCAGCCTCTTAGCGGGAGGGTACAATGAGCAGTTCTTC. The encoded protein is CASSLLAGGYNEQFF.

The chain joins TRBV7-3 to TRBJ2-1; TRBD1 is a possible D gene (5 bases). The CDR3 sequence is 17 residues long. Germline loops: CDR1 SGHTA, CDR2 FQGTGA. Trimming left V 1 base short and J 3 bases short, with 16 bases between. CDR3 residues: CASSLNPVGQIYNEQFF. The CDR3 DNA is TGTGCCAGCAGCTTAAATCCGGTAGGACAAATCTACAATGAGCAGTTCTTC.

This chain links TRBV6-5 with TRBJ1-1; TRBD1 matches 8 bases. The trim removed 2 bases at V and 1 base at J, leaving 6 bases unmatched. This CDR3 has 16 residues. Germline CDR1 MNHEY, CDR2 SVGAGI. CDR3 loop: CASSYIWGTGNTEAFF. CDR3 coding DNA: TGTGCCAGCAGTTACATTTGGGGGACAGGGAACACTGAAGCTTTCTTT.

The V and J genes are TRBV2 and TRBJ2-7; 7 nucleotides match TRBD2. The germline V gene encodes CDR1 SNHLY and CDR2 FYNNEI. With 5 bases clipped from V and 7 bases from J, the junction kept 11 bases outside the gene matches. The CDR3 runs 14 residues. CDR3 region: CASSMGGRLEEQYF. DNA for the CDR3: TGTGCCAGCAGTATGGGAGGGCGTCTTGAAGAGCAGTACTTC.